This T cell receptor beta chain was recovered during a study of blood T cells in healthy people across ages. Regarding this clonotype: The junction does not match germline at one end; this may be a read error.

Primed by a sample-barcoded 5' primer and a J-beta primer mix, a second PCR proceeded for roughly 7 to 12 cycles. TCRdb reanalysed the 5' RACE reads using MiXCR and keeps one entry per CDR3 protein. Of roughly 900,000 distinct CDR3 sequences listed, roughly 50% were seen once; the top ten hold about an eighth. The sample consisted of blood. The TCR originated in a man in his thirties or forties in good health.

The CDR3, as DNA: TGCAGTGCTAGAGATCGAGCGAACTACTCCTACGAGCAGCACTTC. Amino acid sequence: CSARDRANYSYEQHF. V gene TRBV20-1 combines with J gene TRBJ2-7; unclear D gene. The CDR3 sequence is 15 residues long. The germline V gene has CDR1 DFQATT and CDR2 SNEGSKA (reference sequence).